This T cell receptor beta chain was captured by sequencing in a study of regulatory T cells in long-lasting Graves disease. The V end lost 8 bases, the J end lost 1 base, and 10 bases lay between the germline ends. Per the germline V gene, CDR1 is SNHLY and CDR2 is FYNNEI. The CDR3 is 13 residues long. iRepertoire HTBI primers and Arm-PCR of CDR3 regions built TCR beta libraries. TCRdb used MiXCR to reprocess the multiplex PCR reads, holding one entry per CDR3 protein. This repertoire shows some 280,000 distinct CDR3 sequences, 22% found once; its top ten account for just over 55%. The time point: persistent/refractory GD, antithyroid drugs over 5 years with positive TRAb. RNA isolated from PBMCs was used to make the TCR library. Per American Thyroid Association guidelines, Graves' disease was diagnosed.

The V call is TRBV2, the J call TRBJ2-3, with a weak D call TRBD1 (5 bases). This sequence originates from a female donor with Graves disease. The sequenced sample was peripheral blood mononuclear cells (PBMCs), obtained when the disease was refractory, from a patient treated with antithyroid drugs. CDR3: CASVGLGTDTQYF. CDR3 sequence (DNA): TGTGCCAGCGTGGGGCTTGGCACAGATACGCAGTATTTT.